This T cell receptor (beta chain) was obtained from a study of CD8 T cells in Susac syndrome. Germline trimming cut 1 base from V and 0 bases from J; bases unmatched to any gene: 0. This CDR3 comprises 15 residues. CDR1 LGHDT and CDR2 YNNKEL come from the germline V gene (reference sequence). RNA was extracted with the RNeasy kit, and a quantity of 0.5 to 1 ug was reverse transcribed using random hexamers. TCRdb itself ran the immunoSEQ multiplex PCR reads through MiXCR, one entry per CDR3 protein. This table has some 200,000 distinct CDR3 sequences, 90% to 96% appearing once. The sequenced sample was CD4+ T cells from PBMCs. The chain employs TRBV3-1 and TRBJ2-7, with 10 bases lining up with TRBD2. This sequence was found in a human donor with Susac syndrome. The DNA of the CDR3 is TGTGCCAGCAGCCAAGGGACTAGCGGCTCCTACGAGCAGTACTTC. Its protein is CASSQGTSGSYEQYF.